A few counts support the clone carrying this TCR beta chain. The antigen is not known. The record originates from a study of T cells in Graves' hyperthyroidism and ophthalmopathy. Study-wide results and limits: Ophthalmopathy could be told apart from stable hyperthyroidism with a 13 V-J model.

The PBMCs studied were ones that came from roughly 9.4 ml fresh peripheral blood. From RNA transcripts, TCR beta CDR3 regions were amplified. First-round RT-PCR targeting the TCR CDR3 was performed with the HTBI primer set. TCRdb re-analysed the multiplex PCR reads in MiXCR, keeping a single row per CDR3 protein. The data hold around 340,000 distinct CDR3 sequences, with around 20% observed a single time. The sample taken for sequencing was blood. This receptor was identified in a woman aged 50 to 65 with Graves' hyperthyroidism.

The CDR3 loop reads CASTRPTLYTGELFF. The DNA of the CDR3 is TGTGCCAGCACAAGGCCCACGCTCTACACCGGGGAGCTGTTTTTT. The chain has TRBV28 and TRBJ2-2; the D is unclear. Between the trimmed V and J ends, which lost 7 bases and 3 bases, there was a span of 15 bases. CDR1 MDHEN and CDR2 SYDVKM come from the germline V gene. This CDR3 contains 15 residues.